The 23 T cell receptor beta chains presented below share a single source sample, sequenced in a study of immune cell composition in non-small cell lung cancer. The normal lung sample lay at least 3 cm, and maximally far, from the tumour. The data were produced by immunoSEQ multiplex PCR, yet TCRdb's version contains in-frame clones alone and is incomplete. The profile shows about 4,800 clones, roughly 70% of them singletons. Sequencing used non-adjacent lung tissue. These receptors came from a human donor with non-small cell lung cancer.

The J gene is TRBJ2-5, the V gene TRBV7-2; weak D call: TRBD1 (5 bases). The length of the CDR3 is 14 residues. CDR1 and CDR2 from the germline V gene are SGHTA and FQGNSA. Trimming left V 1 base short and J 4 bases short, with 10 bases between. CDR3 nucleotide sequence: TGTGCCAGCAGCTTAGTACACAGGAGAGAGACCCAGTACTTC. Protein: CASSLVHRRETQYF.

The rearrangement links TRBV5-1 to TRBJ2-5; D might be TRBD2 (6 bases). V lost 4 bases to trimming and J lost 9 bases, with 16 bases between them. CDR3 size: 13 residues. The germline V gene encodes CDR1 SGHRS and CDR2 YFSETQ. The CDR3 bases are TGCGCCAGCAGCCCCGGGGGATATGAGGCCCAGTACTTC. As protein: CASSPGGYEAQYF.

CDR3 sequence reads: CASSIGAGEAFF. CDR3 bases: TGTGCCAGTAGTATTGGGGCGGGGGAAGCTTTCTTT. This chain connects TRBV19 to TRBJ1-1, with D possibly being TRBD1 (5 bases). The CDR3 contains 12 residues. Looked up from germline, CDR1 is LNHDA and CDR2 is SQIVND (reference sequence). Trimming pared 3 bases from V and 8 bases from J, leaving 10 bases between.

The chain uses TRBV29-1 and TRBJ1-3, with 7 bases fitting TRBD1. This CDR3 is 15 amino acids long. Looked up from germline, CDR1 is SQVTM and CDR2 is ANQGSEA. After removal of 7 bases from V and 2 bases from J, the junction contained 11 bases not matched to a gene. The CDR3 loop reads CSAQGQGGPGNTIYF. CDR3 bases: TGCAGCGCCCAGGGGCAGGGGGGCCCTGGAAACACCATATATTTT.

The chain recombines TRBV7-9 with TRBJ2-5, with 9 bases that match TRBD1. The CDR3 runs to 15 residues. Germline values: CDR1 SEHNR, CDR2 FQNEAQ (reference sequence). V shed 3 bases, J shed 2 bases, and the junction held 4 bases outside the gene matches. CDR3 sequence reads: CASSFGTGLQETQYF. CDR3 in DNA: TGTGCCAGCAGCTTTGGGACAGGGCTACAAGAGACCCAGTACTTC.

The chain couples TRBV4-1 to TRBJ1-2; TRBD1 aligns across 9 bases. CDR1 and CDR2 (germline): MGHRA, YSYEKL. V was pared by 0 bases and J by 2 bases, with 1 base of the junction left unmatched. CDR3 length equals 15 residues. CDR3 nucleotides: TGCGCCAGCAGCCAAGAGGGACAGGGCAACTATGGCTACACCTTC. Translating gives CASSQEGQGNYGYTF.

This clone was detected a few times. CDR3 in amino acids: CASSYGFSGSNTEAFF. In nucleotides, the CDR3 is TGTGCCAGCAGTTACGGTTTTTCCGGATCCAACACTGAAGCTTTCTTT. The V call is TRBV6-5, the J call TRBJ1-1; D remains ambiguous. The CDR3 is 16 residues long. Germline CDR1 MNHEY, CDR2 SVGAGI. V was shortened by 2 bases and J by 2 bases, with 15 bases between the two germline ends.

The J gene is TRBJ1-5, the V gene TRBV7-8; D call uncertain. The germline V gene has CDR1 SGHVS and CDR2 FQNEAQ. With 1 base removed from V and 3 bases from J, the gap between germline ends came to 13 bases. The CDR3 extends over 16 amino acids. Written as DNA, the CDR3 is TGTGCCAGCAGCTTAGGTGTAGGCAGTTACAATCAGCCCCAGCATTTT. The encoded protein is CASSLGVGSYNQPQHF.

This chain connects TRBV6-6 to TRBJ2-7; perhaps D is TRBD1 or TRBD2 (5 bases each). The CDR3 totals 15 residues. V was cut by 2 bases and J by 0 bases, with 11 bases left in between. Germline V lookup: CDR1 MNHNY, CDR2 SVGAGI (reference sequence). The CDR3 loop reads CASSYRGPSSYEQYF. CDR3 DNA sequence: TGTGCCAGCAGTTACCGGGGACCGAGCTCCTACGAGCAGTACTTC.

CDR3 bases: TGTGCCAGCAGTTACCTGACGAACACTGAAGCTTTCTTT. This sequence encodes CASSYLTNTEAFF. The rearrangement uses TRBV6-5 and TRBJ1-1; no definite D call. The germline gives CDR1 MNHEY, CDR2 SVGAGI. The V and J ends lost 2 bases and 1 base respectively, with 5 bases between them. The CDR3 contains 13 residues.

The chain has TRBV5-1 and TRBJ2-7; D is undetermined. CDR3 size: 15 residues. Germline CDR1 is SGHRS and CDR2 is YFSETQ. Between the trimmed V and J ends, which lost 0 bases and 3 bases, there was a span of 13 bases. CDR3 nucleotide sequence: TGCGCCAGCAGCTTGGCCCCAGGTCCAAACTACGAGCAGTACTTC. It translates to CASSLAPGPNYEQYF.

This chain uses TRBV9 with TRBJ2-7; D not resolved. The germline CDR1 and CDR2 sequences are SGDLS and YYNGEE. Deletions cut 4 bases from V and 0 bases from J, with 8 bases between. The CDR3 extends over 13 amino acids. CDR3 coding DNA: TGTGCCAGCAGCCCCAGACTCTCCTACGAGCAGTACTTC. Translating gives CASSPRLSYEQYF.

V is TRBV7-8 and J is TRBJ1-1; D is perhaps TRBD1 (5 bases). Germline-derived CDR1 and CDR2 are SGHVS and FQNEAQ. V was trimmed by 5 bases and J by 5 bases, leaving 15 bases between them. The CDR3 extends over 14 amino acids. CDR3 residues: CASSPRGVWTEAFF. The DNA for the CDR3 is TGTGCCAGCAGCCCCCGAGGGGTGTGGACTGAAGCTTTCTTT.

This clone was found a few times. The chain joins TRBV4-1 to TRBJ2-7; 10 bases line up with TRBD1. V was pared by 2 bases and J by 3 bases, with 4 bases of the junction left unmatched. The V gene's germline CDR1 is MGHRA and CDR2 YSYEKL. CDR3 size: 15 residues. The DNA for the CDR3 is TGCGCCAGCAGCCAAACCGGACAGGGGGGCTACGAGCAGTACTTC. Encoded protein: CASSQTGQGGYEQYF.

The genes are TRBV27 and TRBJ2-3; D is perhaps TRBD2 (5 bases). V was shortened by 6 bases and J by 3 bases, with 22 bases between the two germline ends. Germline values: CDR1 MNHEY, CDR2 SMNVEV (reference sequence). The CDR3 is 17 residues long. CDR3 DNA: TGTGCCAGCAGCAGAGATTCGCTTGGTGGGGAGACAGATACGCAGTATTTT. It translates to CASSRDSLGGETDTQYF.

The V call is TRBV6-1, the J call TRBJ1-2, with no clear D. The germline CDR1 and CDR2 sequences are MNHNS and SASEGT. This CDR3 has 14 amino acids. The V gene lost 0 bases and the J gene lost 7 bases, with 12 bases spanning the gap. The CDR3 sequence is CASSEARVVFGYTF. CDR3 sequence (DNA): TGTGCCAGCAGTGAAGCGCGGGTCGTATTTGGCTACACCTTC.

This clone has a single count. The chain recombines TRBV5-6 with TRBJ1-2; D is ambiguous. This CDR3 spans 13 amino acids. V was trimmed by 1 base and J by 5 bases, leaving 9 bases between them. Germline lookup yields CDR1 SGHDT and CDR2 YYEEEE. CDR3 loop: CASSLSQIYGYTF. For the CDR3, the DNA is TGTGCCAGCAGCTTGTCTCAGATATATGGCTACACCTTC.

This clone has just a few counts. The chain links TRBV28 to TRBJ2-7, with D unclear. Trimming took 2 bases from V and 0 from J, leaving 8 bases between them. The CDR3 contains 14 residues. From germline, CDR1 is MDHEN and CDR2 SYDVKM. The DNA for the CDR3 is TGTGCCAGCAGTTTACCAGATATCTCCTACGAGCAGTACTTC. Its translation: CASSLPDISYEQYF.

The V and J genes are TRBV7-9 and TRBJ1-2; 7 bases fit TRBD1. The germline gives CDR1 SEHNR, CDR2 FQNEAQ (reference sequence). The ends lost 5 bases at V and 6 bases at J; junction bases unmatched: 6. CDR3 length equals 13 residues. CDR3 protein: CASSGGQGDGYTF. DNA for the CDR3: TGTGCCAGCAGCGGAGGGCAGGGGGATGGCTACACCTTC.

The chain employs TRBV7-6 and TRBJ1-1; D gene uncertain. The CDR3 has 14 residues. Germline V lookup: CDR1 SGHVS, CDR2 FNYEAQ. V dropped 6 bases and J dropped 0 bases, with 11 bases sitting between them. CDR3 sequence: CASSHLGLNTEAFF. In DNA form, the CDR3 reads TGTGCCAGCAGTCATCTGGGATTGAACACTGAAGCTTTCTTT.

The chain links TRBV4-3 to TRBJ1-5, with D hard to call. V lost 0 bases and J 7 bases, leaving 7 bases between the germline ends. This CDR3 has 13 residues. Germline loops: CDR1 LGHNA, CDR2 YSLEER. In DNA form, the CDR3 reads TGCGCCAGCAGCCAAGATCGTCAACAGCCCCAGCATTTT. Protein product: CASSQDRQQPQHF.

The genes are TRBV28 and TRBJ2-3, with a possible D match to TRBD2 (7 bases). Trimming shortened V by 6 bases and J by 7 bases, and 17 bases separated the two germline ends. CDR1 and CDR2 (germline): MDHEN, SYDVKM. This CDR3 is 14 amino acids long. CDR3 in amino acids: CASSLTGRGNTQYF. The CDR3 DNA follows: TGTGCCAGCAGCCTCACAGGGAGGGGGAATACGCAGTATTTT.

This clone has more than one count but fewer than ten. This specimen includes other DNA sequences encoding the same CDR3. The chain carries TRBV19 and TRBJ1-2; unclear D gene. The V end was cut by 6 bases, the J end by 2 bases, with 10 bases between. This CDR3 region has 13 residues. Germline CDR1 LNHDA, CDR2 SQIVND (reference sequence). The CDR3 here is CASRGSLNYGYTF. As DNA, the CDR3 is TGTGCCAGTAGGGGCAGTCTAAACTATGGCTACACCTTC.